What follows are 13 T cell receptor beta chains derived from one specimen sequenced in a study of CXCR3-negative and CXCR3-positive naive CD8 T cells. The libraries of TRB cDNA were prepared using 5' RACE with UMI labels. From its re-call of the 5' RACE reads, TCRdb lists each CDR3 protein once, without DNA. The sample spans approximately 62,000 distinct CDR3 sequences; the ten largest clones claim 4.3%. The sample comprised naive CXCR3- CD8+ T cells from blood. The subset here: CD45RO-CCR7+CD27+CD95- naive CD8+ T cells lacking CXCR3 (TNR3-). The origin of the receptors is a human donor in good health. Some clones in this sample may be carry-over from other donors' samples.

The chain links TRBV5-1 to TRBJ2-2; checking the TCRdb D call of TRBD2 is not possible without DNA. CDR3 length: 15 residues. The germline V gene has CDR1 SGHRS and CDR2 YFSETQ. The CDR3 is CASSLAMGLAGELFF.

Frequency places this clonotype as medium-sized (0.01 to 0.1%). The rearrangement links TRBV29-1 to TRBJ2-1; TCRdb's assignment of TRBD1 cannot be checked, as there is no DNA. Germline lookup yields CDR1 SQVTM and CDR2 ANQGSEA. This CDR3 region has 16 residues. CDR3: CSVPGTDPSSYNEQFF.

Its frequency marks this clonotype as medium-sized. The chain is built from TRBV10-2 and TRBJ2-7; without DNA, the TCRdb call of TRBD1 cannot be checked. The CDR3 contains 14 residues. Germline CDR1 WSHSY, CDR2 SAAADI. CDR3 in amino acids: CASSSGTPRHEQYF.

V usage is TRBV28 and J usage is TRBJ2-7; TCRdb's D call, TRBD2, is unchecked because there is no DNA. The CDR3 spans 15 residues. Per germline, CDR1 MDHEN and CDR2 SYDVKM. This CDR3 reads CASSPIDGASDEQYF.

CDR3 protein: CASRSPGGNDQETQYF. The genes are TRBV7-2 and TRBJ2-5; TCRdb designates TRBD1, a call that cannot be tested without DNA. This CDR3 comprises 16 residues. Germline V gene data show CDR1 as SGHTA and CDR2 as FQGNSA.

The chain carries TRBV15 and TRBJ1-5. The CDR3 has 16 residues. Per the germline V gene, CDR1 is LNHNV and CDR2 is YYDKDF (reference sequence). The CDR3 loop is CATSRDASRNNQPQHF.

The genes are TRBV6-6 and TRBJ2-2; without DNA, the TCRdb call of TRBD1 cannot be checked. The CDR3 is made up of 15 amino acids. Per germline, CDR1 MNHNY and CDR2 SVGAGI (reference sequence). CDR3 sequence reads: CASSYGGPDTGELFF.

CDR3 sequence reads: CASSGAGLAGGLDTQYF. The chain uses TRBV7-3 and TRBJ2-3; TCRdb names TRBD2, which stays unverified in the absence of DNA. Germline loops: CDR1 SGHTA, CDR2 FQGTGA. The length of the CDR3 is 17 residues.

V usage is TRBV19 and J usage is TRBJ1-1. The CDR3 has 13 residues. Germline V gene sequence: CDR1 LNHDA, CDR2 SQIVND (reference sequence). The CDR3 region is CASSISTNTEAFF.

This rearrangement joins TRBV20-1 to TRBJ2-3; TCRdb lists TRBD2, though no DNA is available to test this call. CDR1 is DFQATT and CDR2 is SNEGSKA in the germline V gene (reference sequence). This CDR3 has 16 residues. CDR3 amino acids: CSAGTSGSVGTDTQYF.

The V gene is TRBV11-3, the J gene TRBJ2-2; the D gene TCRdb calls, TRBD1, cannot be checked with no DNA. The CDR3 has 13 residues. Germline values: CDR1 SGHNT, CDR2 YENEEA. The CDR3 loop is CASSSPATGELFF. The variable domain in full, with the rest retrieved from reference TRBV11-3 and TRBJ2-2, is EAGVVQSPRYKIIEKKQPVAFWCNPISGHNTLYWYLQNLGQGPELLIRYENEEAVDDSQLPKDRFSAERLKGVDSTLKIQPAELGDSAVYLCASSSPATGELFFGEGSRLTVL.

The genes are TRBV5-1 and TRBJ1-1; TCRdb indicates TRBD1, and absent DNA this call remains unverified. The CDR3 is 15 residues long. Germline assignment: CDR1 SGHRS and CDR2 YFSETQ. The CDR3 loop is CASSPVTGVNTEAFF.

The chain uses TRBV4-3 and TRBJ2-1; no DNA is available, so the TRBD2 call from TCRdb remains unchecked. Germline values: CDR1 LGHNA, CDR2 YSLEER. CDR3 length: 16 amino acids. The CDR3 region is CASSQDGPYPANEQFF.